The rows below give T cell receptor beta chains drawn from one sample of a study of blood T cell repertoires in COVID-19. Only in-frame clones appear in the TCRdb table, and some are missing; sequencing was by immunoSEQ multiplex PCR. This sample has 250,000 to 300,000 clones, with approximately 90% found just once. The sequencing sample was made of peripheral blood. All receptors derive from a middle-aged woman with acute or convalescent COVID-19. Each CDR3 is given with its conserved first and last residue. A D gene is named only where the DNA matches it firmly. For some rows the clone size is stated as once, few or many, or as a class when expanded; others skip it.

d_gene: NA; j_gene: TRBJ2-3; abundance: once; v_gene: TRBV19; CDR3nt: TGTGCCAGTAGTATTCAGGGGAGCACAGATACGCAGTATTTT; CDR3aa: CASSIQGSTDTQYF
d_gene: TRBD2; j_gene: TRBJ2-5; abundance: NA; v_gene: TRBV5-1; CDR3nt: TGCGCCAGCAGCCCTAGCGGGATGCAAGAGACCCAGTACTTC; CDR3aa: CASSPSGMQETQYF
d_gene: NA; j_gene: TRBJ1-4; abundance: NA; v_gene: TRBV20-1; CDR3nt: TGCAGTGCTAGTTTGGCAGGGCGAGATGAAAAACTGTTTTTT; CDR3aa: CSASLAGRDEKLFF
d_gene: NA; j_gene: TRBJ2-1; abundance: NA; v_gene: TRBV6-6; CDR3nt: TGTGCCAGCACCTACCTGGGGGGCAGGGGGAGAAATGAGCAGTTCTTC; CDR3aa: CASTYLGGRGRNEQFF
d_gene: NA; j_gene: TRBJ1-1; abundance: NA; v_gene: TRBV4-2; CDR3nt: TGTGCCAGCAGCCAAGACGAAGGTGGGGGGATGAACACTGAAGCTTTCTTT; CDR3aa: CASSQDEGGGMNTEAFF
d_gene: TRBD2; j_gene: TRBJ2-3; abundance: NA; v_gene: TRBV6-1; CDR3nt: TGTGCCAGCAGTGAGGGCGGGGGGGCCGGAGATACGCAGTATTTT; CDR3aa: CASSEGGGAGDTQYF
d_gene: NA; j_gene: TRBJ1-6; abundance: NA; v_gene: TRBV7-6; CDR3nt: TGTGCCAGCAGCCGTGGACGGGACTATAATTCACCCCTCCACTTT; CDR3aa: CASSRGRDYNSPLHF
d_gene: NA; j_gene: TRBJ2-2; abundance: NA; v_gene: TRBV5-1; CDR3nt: TGCGCCAGCAGCCTGACACGCACCGGGGAGCTGTTTTTT; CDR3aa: CASSLTRTGELFF
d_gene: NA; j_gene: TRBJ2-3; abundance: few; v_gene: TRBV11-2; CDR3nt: TGTGCCAGCAGATCGATTAAGGGGCGAGGAGATACGCAGTATTTT; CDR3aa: CASRSIKGRGDTQYF
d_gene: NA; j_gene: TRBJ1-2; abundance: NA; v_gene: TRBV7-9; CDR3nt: TGTGCCAGCAGCTTAGAGCCAGGGCGCTATGGCTACACCTTC; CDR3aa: CASSLEPGRYGYTF
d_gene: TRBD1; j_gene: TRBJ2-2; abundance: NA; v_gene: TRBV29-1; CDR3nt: TGCAGCGTGGACAGGGGCGAGGAGCTGTTTTTT; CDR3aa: CSVDRGEELFF
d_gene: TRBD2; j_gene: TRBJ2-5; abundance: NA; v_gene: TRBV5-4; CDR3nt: TGTGCCAGCAGCTTGGCCCGGACTAGCGGGTTTACCCAGTACTTC; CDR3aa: CASSLARTSGFTQYF
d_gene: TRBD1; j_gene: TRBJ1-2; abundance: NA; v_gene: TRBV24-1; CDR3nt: TGTGCCACCAGCGGGGACAGGGACTATGGCTACACCTTC; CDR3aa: CATSGDRDYGYTF
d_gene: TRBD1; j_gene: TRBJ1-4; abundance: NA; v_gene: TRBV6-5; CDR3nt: TGTGCCAGCAGTTCTAGACAGGGTGCAACTAATGAAAAACTGTTTTTT; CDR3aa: CASSSRQGATNEKLFF
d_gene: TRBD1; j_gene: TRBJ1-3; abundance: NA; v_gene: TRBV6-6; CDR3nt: TGTGCCAGCAGCCGGGACAGCTCTGGAAACACCATATATTTT; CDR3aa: CASSRDSSGNTIYF
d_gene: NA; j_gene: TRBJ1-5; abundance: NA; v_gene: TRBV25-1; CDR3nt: TGTGCCAGCAGTGAATGGACTTCCAATCAGCCCCAGCATTTT; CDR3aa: CASSEWTSNQPQHF
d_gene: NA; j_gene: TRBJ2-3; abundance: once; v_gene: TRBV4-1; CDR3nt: TGCGCCAGCAGCCAAGATGGGGGGGCTGTTGGTACGCAGTATTTT; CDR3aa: CASSQDGGAVGTQYF
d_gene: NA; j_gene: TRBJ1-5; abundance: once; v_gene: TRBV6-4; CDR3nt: TGTGCCAGCATGGAAGGGGGATTGAATCAGCCCCAGCATTTT; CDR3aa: CASMEGGLNQPQHF
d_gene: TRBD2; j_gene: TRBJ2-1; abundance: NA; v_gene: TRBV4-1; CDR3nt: TGCGCCAGCAGCCAAGAGTTTGGGGGGGCCTACAATGAGCAGTTCTTC; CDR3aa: CASSQEFGGAYNEQFF
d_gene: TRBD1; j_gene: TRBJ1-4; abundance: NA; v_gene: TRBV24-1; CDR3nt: TGTGCCACCAGGGATGTGGGACAGCGGAATAATGAAAAACTGTTTTTT; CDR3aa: CATRDVGQRNNEKLFF
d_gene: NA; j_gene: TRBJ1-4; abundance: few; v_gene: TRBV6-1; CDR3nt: TGTGCCAGCAGTGACAGGGGATTCGGAACTAATGAAAAACTGTTTTTT; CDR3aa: CASSDRGFGTNEKLFF
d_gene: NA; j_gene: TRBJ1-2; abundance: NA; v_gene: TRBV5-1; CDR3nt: TGCGCCAGCAGCCAATCTGGGGAGTTGGGAGGCTACACCTTC; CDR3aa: CASSQSGELGGYTF
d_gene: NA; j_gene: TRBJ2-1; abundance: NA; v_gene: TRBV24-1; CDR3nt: TGTGCCACCAGTGATTGGGACTTTGGTGAGCAGTTCTTC; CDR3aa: CATSDWDFGEQFF
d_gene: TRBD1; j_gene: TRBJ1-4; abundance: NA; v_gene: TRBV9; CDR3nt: TGTGCCAGCAGCGCCCCGGACAGGGGGCGGGAAAAACTGTTTTTT; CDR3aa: CASSAPDRGREKLFF
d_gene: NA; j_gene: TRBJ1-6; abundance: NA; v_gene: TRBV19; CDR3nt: TGTGCCAGTAGTACGTACTTCGACAGTACTGATTCACCCCTCCACTTT; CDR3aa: CASSTYFDSTDSPLHF
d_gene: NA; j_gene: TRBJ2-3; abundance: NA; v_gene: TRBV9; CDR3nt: TGTGCCAGCAGCGTAGGTGGCAACTCAGGGGATACGCAGTATTTT; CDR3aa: CASSVGGNSGDTQYF
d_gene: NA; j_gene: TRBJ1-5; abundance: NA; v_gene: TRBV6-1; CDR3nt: TGTGCCAGCAGTGAAGCTAACAGGTTTTATAGCAATCAGCCCCAGCATTTT; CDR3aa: CASSEANRFYSNQPQHF
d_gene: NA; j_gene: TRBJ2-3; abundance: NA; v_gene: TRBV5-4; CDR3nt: TGTGCCAGCAGCTTGGGCGACTACACAGATACGCAGTATTTT; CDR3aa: CASSLGDYTDTQYF
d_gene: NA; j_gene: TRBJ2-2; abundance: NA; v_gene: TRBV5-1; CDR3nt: TGCGCCAGCAGCTTGGAGGCAGGAAACACCGGGGAGCTGTTTTTT; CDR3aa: CASSLEAGNTGELFF
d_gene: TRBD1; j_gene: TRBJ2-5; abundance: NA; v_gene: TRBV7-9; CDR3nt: TGTGCCAGCAGCCCGCGACAGGGTCTATGGGAGACCCAGTACTTC; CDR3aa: CASSPRQGLWETQYF
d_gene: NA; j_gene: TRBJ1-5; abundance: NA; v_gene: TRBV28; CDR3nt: TGTGCCAGCACCCCTGCCGGCGGGCGCAATCAGCCCCAGCATTTT; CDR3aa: CASTPAGGRNQPQHF
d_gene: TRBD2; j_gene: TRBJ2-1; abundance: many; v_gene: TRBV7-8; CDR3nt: TGTGCCAGCAGCTTTAGCGGGGGGGTCTACAATGAGCAGTTCTTC; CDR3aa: CASSFSGGVYNEQFF
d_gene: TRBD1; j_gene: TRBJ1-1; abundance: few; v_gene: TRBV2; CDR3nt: TGTGCCAGCCGTGGGACAGGGTCAGTAGAAGCTTTCTTT; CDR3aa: CASRGTGSVEAFF
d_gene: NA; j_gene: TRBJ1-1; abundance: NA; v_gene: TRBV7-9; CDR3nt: TGTGCCAGGGAAGGAGAATTGAACACTGAAGCTTTCTTT; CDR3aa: CAREGELNTEAFF
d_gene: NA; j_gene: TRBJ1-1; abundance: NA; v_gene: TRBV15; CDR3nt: TGTGCCACCAGCAGCGGTGGGGGCTCTGAAGCTTTCTTT; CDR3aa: CATSSGGGSEAFF
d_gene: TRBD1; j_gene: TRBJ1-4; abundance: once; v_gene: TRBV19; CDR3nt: TGTGCCAGTAGGGACAGGGGTCGAACTAATGAAAAACTGTTTTTT; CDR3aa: CASRDRGRTNEKLFF
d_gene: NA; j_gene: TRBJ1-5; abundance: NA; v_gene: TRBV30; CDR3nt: TGTGCCTGGAGTGACGGGGGGAATCAGCCCCAGCATTTT; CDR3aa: CAWSDGGNQPQHF
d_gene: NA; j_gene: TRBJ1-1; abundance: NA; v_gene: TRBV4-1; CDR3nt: TGCGCCAGCAGCCAAGGGACAGTCGGGTTCATGAACACTGAAGCTTTCTTT; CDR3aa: CASSQGTVGFMNTEAFF
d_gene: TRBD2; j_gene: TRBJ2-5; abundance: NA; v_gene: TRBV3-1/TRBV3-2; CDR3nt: TGTGCCAGCAGCCCCGTAAAGCGCGGGGGGGTGTCAGAGACCCAGTACTTC; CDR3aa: CASSPVKRGGVSETQYF
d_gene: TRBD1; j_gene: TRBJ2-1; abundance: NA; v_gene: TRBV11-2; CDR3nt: TGTGCCAGCAGCTTAGATCTGGCAGGGGGCCCGAAGAATGAGCAGTTCTTC; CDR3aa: CASSLDLAGGPKNEQFF
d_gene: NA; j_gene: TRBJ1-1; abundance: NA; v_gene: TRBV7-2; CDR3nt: TGTGCCAGCAGCCCCGGGAGGGCTTACACTGAAGCTTTCTTT; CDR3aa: CASSPGRAYTEAFF
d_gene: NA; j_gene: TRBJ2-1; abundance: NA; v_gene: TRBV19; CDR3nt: TGTGCCAGTAGATCAGGAACAGGGAGCAACAATGAGCAGTTCTTC; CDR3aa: CASRSGTGSNNEQFF
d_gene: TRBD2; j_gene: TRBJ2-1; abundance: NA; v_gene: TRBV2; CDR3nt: TGTGCCAGCAGTGAGACTAGCGGGGGGGATGAGCAGTTCTTC; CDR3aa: CASSETSGGDEQFF
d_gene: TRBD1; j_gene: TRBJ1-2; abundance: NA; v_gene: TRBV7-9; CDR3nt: TGTGCCAGCAGCCAAGGACAGGGTAACTATGGCTACACCTTC; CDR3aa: CASSQGQGNYGYTF
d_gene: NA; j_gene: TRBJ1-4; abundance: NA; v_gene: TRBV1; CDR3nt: TGCACCAGCAGCCAACAGGAGGGGGCGGATGAAAAACTGTTTTTT; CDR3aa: CTSSQQEGADEKLFF
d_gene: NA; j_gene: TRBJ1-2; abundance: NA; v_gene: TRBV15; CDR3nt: TGTGCCACCAGCAGACCTCCGGGGGTGGGCTACACCTTC; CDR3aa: CATSRPPGVGYTF